Detailed here is one T cell receptor (beta chain). The antigen is not known. Germline V gene lookup returns CDR1 MNHEY and CDR2 SVGAGI. The CDR3 sequence is 13 residues long. V was pared by 6 bases and J by 7 bases, with 9 bases of the junction left unmatched. PCR used 60 Vbeta primers and 13 Jbeta primers. Repertoires were generated with immunoSEQ multiplex PCR, while TCRdb's copy carries only in-frame clones and drops some. This sample has hundreds of thousands of clones, with around 89% found just once. The sample belongs to a study of cytomegalovirus exposure and HLA in healthy donors. The overall study: HLA-typed donors were the source of 80 million to 90 million unique TCRs, which an early data release held. Study-level results: Later analysis identified a missense DCLRE1C variant that was linked to TCR beta V- and J-gene trimming. Prior analysis indicated that the majority of TCR beta V segments exhibited productivity approximately 87% or approximately 30% of the time. With high specificity and sensitivity, the classifier reportedly diagnosed cytomegalovirus status.

What was sequenced was PBMCs. The sequence came from a woman aged 18-29 years in good health and CMV-seronegative. The J gene is TRBJ2-7, the V gene TRBV6-5; 7 nucleotides match TRBD1. In nucleotides, the CDR3 is TGTGCCAGCAGAGGACAGGCGGTGCGGGAGCAGTACTTC. It specifies CASRGQAVREQYF.